The 8 T cell receptor beta chains below come from one sample, sequenced in a study of cytomegalovirus exposure and HLA in healthy donors. PCR employed 60 Vbeta and 13 Jbeta primers. Assay: immunoSEQ multiplex PCR; the TCRdb copy retains only in-frame clones and omits some. This repertoire comprises around 140,000 clones; its ten largest clones make up approximately 2%. The sequenced sample consisted of PBMCs. The source of these receptors is a woman between 18 and 29 years old in good health and CMV-seronegative.

CDR3 bases: TGCGCCAGCGAGGGTCCAGTGATTGGAGCAACTAATGAAAAACTGTTTTTT. Translation gives CASEGPVIGATNEKLFF. This chain connects TRBV4-1 to TRBJ1-4, with D unclear. The V end was cut by 8 bases, the J end by 0 bases, with 19 bases between. The germline gives CDR1 MGHRA, CDR2 YSYEKL. The CDR3 is made up of 17 amino acids.

V and J are TRBV13 and TRBJ2-1, with D perhaps TRBD1 (5 bases). Between the trimmed V and J ends, which lost 5 bases and 6 bases, there was a span of 17 bases. Germline V gene sequence: CDR1 PRHDT, CDR2 FYEKMQ (reference sequence). The CDR3 contains 15 residues. CDR3 DNA sequence: TGTGCCAGCAGCCCAGGTCAGGGCTCGAGCAATGAGCAGTTCTTC. This sequence encodes CASSPGQGSSNEQFF.

The rearrangement joins TRBV2 to TRBJ2-5, with D perhaps matching TRBD1 (5 bases). The CDR3 contains 13 residues. Trimming removed 4 bases at V and 1 base at J, with 7 bases between. Germline V gene lookup returns CDR1 SNHLY and CDR2 FYNNEI. The CDR3 DNA is TGTGCCAGCAGTGTTGACAGCCAAGAGACCCAGTACTTC. This encodes CASSVDSQETQYF.

This chain links TRBV2 with TRBJ2-3; 7 bases map to TRBD2. Germline V gene lookup returns CDR1 SNHLY and CDR2 FYNNEI. V shed 10 bases, J shed 2 bases, and the junction held 9 bases outside the gene matches. The CDR3 spans 14 residues. The CDR3 DNA sequence: TGTGCCACCGAGCGGGAAGGTCCCACAGATACGCAGTATTTT. This gives the protein CATEREGPTDTQYF.

The genes are TRBV6-1 and TRBJ1-2; TRBD1 is a possible D gene (6 bases). The CDR3 spans 14 residues. Trimming shortened V by 7 bases and J by 2 bases, and 14 bases separated the two germline ends. Germline CDR1 MNHNS, CDR2 SASEGT. CDR3 DNA sequence: TGTGCCAGCACCCTGGGGGGGGCCAACTATGGCTACACCTTC. Residues: CASTLGGANYGYTF.

The chain carries TRBV9 and TRBJ2-2; D might be TRBD1 (6 bases). This CDR3 contains 16 residues. Germline CDR1 and CDR2: SGDLS and YYNGEE. V was trimmed by 6 bases and J by 1 base, leaving 16 bases between them. The CDR3 coding sequence is TGTGCCAGCATCCCCCCGGACAGATTGAACACCGGGGAGCTGTTTTTT. Residues: CASIPPDRLNTGELFF.

The chain couples TRBV9 to TRBJ1-1; 7 nucleotides align to TRBD1. The CDR3 length is 13 residues. V gave up 3 bases and J gave up 7 bases; unmatched junction bases: 6. The germline CDR1 and CDR2 sequences are SGDLS and YYNGEE. The CDR3 is CASSASTGSEAFF. The CDR3 DNA reads TGTGCCAGCAGCGCCTCGACAGGGAGTGAAGCTTTCTTT. Full variable domain (missing parts from reference TRBV9 and TRBJ1-1): DSGVTQTPKHLITATGQRVTLRCSPRSGDLSVYWYQQSLDQGLQFLIQYYNGEERAKGNILERFSAQQFPDLHSELNLSSLELGDSALYFCASSASTGSEAFFGQGTRLTVV.

The DNA for the CDR3 is TGTGCCAAACTAGCGGGAAGCACAGATACGCAGTATTTT. Its translation is CAKLAGSTDTQYF. J is TRBJ2-3 and V is TRBV19; TRBD2 aligns across 10 bases. The CDR3 contains 13 residues. The J segment lost 0 bases and the V segment lost 10 bases, leaving 1 base of the junction unmatched. Germline CDR1 reads LNHDA; CDR2 reads SQIVND (reference sequence).